This TCR beta chain appears in the sequencing data of a study of cytomegalovirus exposure and HLA in healthy donors (TCRdb year 2017). About the study as a whole: An earlier analysis of several hundred of the donors reported approximately 300 Gb of sequence data and 90 million to 120 million unique TCR beta sequences obtained from about 180 million T cells. An early release that covered fewer than 750 HLA-typed donors contained approximately 300 gigabases of sequencing data and 75 million to 100 million unique TCR sequences. Of the 398 genotyped donors, over 80% were placed in the genetic ancestry cluster associated with self-reported Caucasian donors. The aim of the study was to test whether cataloging public T cell receptors could identify signatures of past pathogen exposure. Using immunosequencing, the study profiled T cell repertoires from 666 subjects and related those repertoires to cytomegalovirus serostatus. Besides the first cohort of roughly 700 subjects, a separate validation cohort made up of around 120 different subjects was used. To predict cytomegalovirus infection status, the study brought together high-throughput TCR immunosequencing, statistical association of individual TCRs with disease status, and machine learning. A later analysis re-analyzed previously published TCR beta repertoires from 550 to 700 donors and added high-resolution HLA genotyping to study TCR occurrence patterns. The later analysis used no new phenotypic data to find candidate immune exposures, relying instead on TCR beta sequences and their occurrence across donors. In an earlier analysis of a few hundred of the donors, high-throughput TCR beta sequencing was used to judge whether each TCR beta V gene segment behaved as functional or pseudogenic. Alongside the repertoire data, information on donor age, sex, ethnicity and CMV serostatus was compiled. A later genetic analysis used genome-wide SNP genotypes for about three fifths of the 666 donors, treating that subset as a discovery cohort. All discovery cohort repertoires had been generated using a single sequencing platform. Both class I and class II loci were covered by HLA typing, at four-digit resolution. Typing coverage varied by locus: roughly 629-640 donors for A, B, C, DRB1 and DQB1; approximately 560 for DQA1; 600 to 610 for DPA1; some 470 for DPB1. Several DR-DQ haplotypes were treated as single units for association and clustering because of strong linkage in the cohort. Among about 360 genotyped donors of the cohort, an average of about 240,000 unique TCR beta nucleotide sequences were sequenced per donor, 15% to 20% of them non-productive.

Library construction relied on the immunoSEQ multiplex PCR assay. For the multiplex PCR, a mixture combining 60 forward primers for TCR Vbeta segments and 13 reverse primers for TCR Jbeta segments was used. A multiplex PCR assay on genomic DNA amplified the CDR3 region of rearranged TCR beta genes. The amplified TCR beta libraries were sequenced on the Illumina HiSeq System as 87-base-pair reads. From the authors' description of their analysis: In a later analysis, tens of millions of unique TCR beta chains were counted across the approximately 670 repertoires, and around 11 million of these chains were shared by at least two donors. Raw reads were error-corrected and collapsed into unique sequences by a nearest-neighbor algorithm in which closely related sequences were merged to remove PCR and sequencing errors. CDR3 sequences were aligned to IMGT reference sequences to assign V, D and J gene segments. For a sequence to be retained, a match of at least six nucleotides to both a V gene segment and a J gene segment was required. A rearrangement counted as productive if the CDR3 had no stop codons and remained in frame with V and J, and every other rearrangement counted as non-productive. Following IMGT convention, CDR3 was defined as the stretch from the second conserved V-encoded cysteine to the conserved J-encoded phenylalanine. The earlier analysis of 587 of the donors excluded any sequence lacking an unambiguous match to a single V gene segment. An earlier analysis of a few hundred of the donors classified V segments as functional when productive rearrangements were above 56.7% and as segregating when the standard deviation between donors was above 5%. A statistical classification framework was developed to diagnose cytomegalovirus status using the catalog of TCR beta chain sequences. In a later analysis, V and J genes were assigned by comparing TCR nucleotide sequences against IMGT/GENE-DB human TR gene sequences. In a later analysis, CDR3 sequences and most-parsimonious VDJ recombination scenarios were assigned using the TCRdist pipeline. In a later analysis, every TCR beta chain was defined by the combination of its CDR3 amino acid sequence and its V-gene family, and reads without a unique V-gene family were dropped. In a later analysis, around 600 highly shared, low-generation-probability nucleotide sequences were removed to address suspected cross-contamination and a sequencing artifact. For each public chain, a later analysis derived a clonal expansion index from normalized ranks of inferred template counts within each repertoire. A later analysis computed generation probabilities with a VDJ recombination model fitted to out-of-frame rearrangements, and checked the results against IGoR. In a later analysis, hypergeometric tests were used to score TCR-TCR, TCR-HLA and TCR-CMV co-occurrence, with a repertoire-size bias correction applied to TCR pairs. A later analysis estimated false discovery rates by permuting HLA or CMV assignments 20 times. In a later analysis, co-occurring TCRs were grouped with DBSCAN, and TCRdist sequence similarity was added when clustering was performed within HLA-allele-positive subsets. Co-occurrence clustering excluded repertoires with fewer than 30,000 or more than 120,000 public chains, plus five with anomalous nucleotide sharing. TCRdb took over this immuneACCESS table, retaining in-frame rearrangements with V and J assigned. Such tables are incomplete; in checked studies, under half of the missing clones stem from an unresolved V gene, and the remainder is unexplained. V and J calls and clone size are copied from that table; D and trimming were computed from the DNA. This sample has about 200,000 clones in its table, and 87% of those were observed once. The ten most abundant clones make up over 1% of the sample.

This clone was seen just once. This receptor's antigen is unknown. Base qualities are not at hand, and no much larger clone is one base apart. The cohort comprised 710 or so healthy bone marrow donors. At the time of sampling, all cohort members were nominally healthy, though unrecorded immune exposures were likely present. The donor was CMV seronegative and was included in the group of a few hundred seronegative cohort members. A peripheral blood sample was collected from each donor, and TCR beta sequencing was performed on peripheral blood mononuclear cells. The Qiagen DNeasy Blood Extraction Kit was used to extract genomic DNA from the blood cell samples. Study-level results and caveats: The study gave a list of 150 to 200 TCR beta chains associated with cytomegalovirus. Sequencing depth was assumed to be roughly uniform across donors in the presence/absence analyses, though that assumption may not hold. A later analysis found that HLA-associated TCR beta chains were more clonally expanded and had lower generation probabilities than equally common non-associated chains. According to a later analysis, TCR association rates differed among HLA loci, with DRB1 alleles showing the most associated TCRs and HLA-C alleles showing the fewest. In a later analysis, over 15,000 TCR beta sequences were associated with specific HLA alleles at a false discovery rate of 0.05. A further reported finding was that TCR beta sequences accurately predicted the HLA-A and HLA-B alleles for most subjects in the first cohort. In a later genetic analysis, fewer N-insertions in productive TCRs were reported among donors in an Asian-associated ancestry cluster than the roughly 700-donor mean. Strong co-occurrence of HLA alleles, especially DR and DQ, made assigning TCR associations to individual alleles difficult. Because some donors lacked HLA typing at each locus, the association tests relied only on the typed subset. In a later analysis, several top co-occurrence clusters were reported to appear linked to parvovirus B19, influenza, CMV and Epstein-Barr virus. A later analysis found that most CMV-associated TCR beta chains appeared HLA-restricted, with HLA associations seemingly driven largely by CMV exposure. V-gene and J-gene trimming of TCR beta chains was associated with a missense DCLRE1C variant in a later genetic analysis, and the association was replicated in an independent cohort. Most TCR sequences were seen in very few donors, while some public TCRs were found in many individuals. The classifier was reported to diagnose cytomegalovirus status with high specificity and sensitivity in both the original and validation cohorts. The earlier analysis of around 600 of the donors excluded some 15 rarely observed V segments, including chromosome 9 orphons, because counts were too low. CMV serostatus was the only immune exposure information available for the cohort. A cluster of highly shared sequence variants was judged likely to be a technical artifact of the sequencing pipeline. In vitro tests confirmed that a few of the cytomegalovirus-associated TCR beta chains recognize cytomegalovirus antigens. Some IMGT-functional V segments, including TRBV6-2 and TRBV6-3, could not be distinguished by the 87-base-pair reads and were therefore excluded. Correlated functional status among segregating V segments might reflect linkage disequilibrium, but an unknown experimental factor could not be ruled out. An earlier analysis of approximately 500 of the donors showed that most TCR beta V segments appeared in productive rearrangements either about 90% or about 30% of the time, which broadly matched IMGT annotations. Only TCR beta chains were sequenced in this cohort, and the absence of alpha or paired-chain data limited detectable features. The authors suggested that the approach could potentially be generalized to other disease states and immunological phenotypes.

For CDR1 and CDR2, the germline V gene lists MDHEN and SYDVKM. Spanning cysteine to phenylalanine, the CDR3 consists of 15 amino acids. The sequence is cut down to CDR3 DNA, 45 bases in frame from base 1. Relative to germline, V is 3 bases shorter and J is 2 bases shorter, with 11 bases between their ends. Recombination joined TRBV28 with TRBJ1-5, with the D gene call left open. The sequence was obtained from a man aged 25-40 years in good health and CMV-seronegative. Sample: PBMCs. CDR3 sequence: CASSFSQFRNQPQHF. The bases read TGTGCCAGCAGTTTTTCGCAGTTTCGCAATCAGCCCCAGCATTTT.